This T cell receptor beta chain was sequenced for a study of blood T cell repertoires in COVID-19. Across the whole study: Spain, Italy and the United States supplied samples that represented acute and convalescent COVID-19.

Per the authors' pipeline: Estimates of nucleated cell counts were drawn from the amplification of reference gene primers. TCRdb keeps only in-frame clones here, not all; method: immunoSEQ multiplex PCR. That table is the source of V, J and clone size, and D and trimming were worked out from the DNA. The table has hundreds of thousands of clones, 70% to 90% seen once; the top ten hold 2.2%. Participants had their cohort set by participant-reported clinical history. The source material was PBMCs or T cells enriched from blood (not recorded which). The sequence derives from a man aged 25-45 years who had recovered from COVID-19.

DNA for the CDR3: TGTGCCAGCAGCCAAACGCGGGGGAGCACAGATACGCAGTATTTT. This gives the protein CASSQTRGSTDTQYF. V gene TRBV4-2 combines with J gene TRBJ2-3; 7 bases line up with TRBD2. CDR3 length equals 15 residues. CDR1 is LGHNA and CDR2 is YNFKEQ in the germline V gene. J lost 0 bases, V lost 2 bases, and 2 bases had no gene match.